The rows below give T cell receptor beta chains drawn from one sample of a study of shared clonotypes between healthy human individuals. The assay was immunoSEQ multiplex PCR, and TCRdb's table has in-frame clones only and misses some. The table has around 2,000,000 clones, around 95% seen once. Specimen: naive CD4+ T cells sorted from blood. These receptors were collected from a man younger than 35 in good health. CDR3s include the opening cysteine and the closing phenylalanine or tryptophan. A D gene is named only where the DNA matches it firmly. Clone size is not always given. Where it is, it says once, few, many or a class for expanded clones.

abundance	v_gene	d_gene	len	j_gene	CDR3nt	CDR3aa
.	TRBV7-6	.	15	TRBJ2-1	TGTGCCAGCAGCTACAGTAGCGGTTACTACAATGAGCAGTTCTTC	CASSYSSGYYNEQFF
.	TRBV5-4	TRBD1	14	TRBJ2-7	TGTGCCAGCAACCGAGGGACAGGGGCCTACGAGCAGTACTTC	CASNRGTGAYEQYF
.	TRBV9	.	14	TRBJ2-3	TGTGCCAGCAGTAACGGGGGTAGCACAGATACGCAGTATTTT	CASSNGGSTDTQYF
.	TRBV28	.	16	TRBJ2-1	TGTGCCAGCAGTTGGGAATTACTCCTTCAAAACAATGAGCAGTTCTTC	CASSWELLLQNNEQFF
once	TRBV6-6	TRBD2	16	TRBJ2-2	TGTGCCAGCAGCCCCCCGGGACTAGGTAACACCGGGGAGCTGTTTTTT	CASSPPGLGNTGELFF
once	TRBV9	.	14	TRBJ1-3	TGTGCCAGCAGCGCGCAGGGATCTGGAAACACCATATATTTT	CASSAQGSGNTIYF
.	TRBV18	TRBD1	16	TRBJ1-2	TGTGCCAGCTCACCGTACAGTAGGGACAGGGGATATGGCTACACCTTC	CASSPYSRDRGYGYTF
.	TRBV4-1	TRBD1	15	TRBJ2-1	TGCGCCAGCAGGCGACAGGGGGCGACCTACAATGAGCAGTTCTTC	CASRRQGATYNEQFF
.	TRBV5-1	.	14	TRBJ2-7	TGCGCCAGCAGCCCCGGGACGGGTGGAAACGAGCAGTACTTC	CASSPGTGGNEQYF
.	TRBV2	.	15	TRBJ1-6	TGTGCCAGCAGTGATCAGGGTGCGCATAATTCACCCCTCCACTTT	CASSDQGAHNSPLHF
.	TRBV18	.	13	TRBJ1-5	TGTGCCAGCTCACCTCGACAGGAACAGCCCCAGCATTTT	CASSPRQEQPQHF
.	TRBV11-2	.	15	TRBJ1-1	TGTGCCAGCAGCTTAGCTCTTGGACAGAACACTGAAGCTTTCTTT	CASSLALGQNTEAFF
.	TRBV30	.	13	TRBJ1-2	TGTGCCTGGAGTGTAATAAATCGGGGCGGCTACACCTTC	CAWSVINRGGYTF
.	TRBV6-1	TRBD1	15	TRBJ2-3	TGTGCCATTTGCCGGACAGGGTCGGGGACGGATACGCAGTATTTT	CAICRTGSGTDTQYF
.	TRBV5-1	.	15	TRBJ2-1	TGCGCCAGCAGCTTGGGAGGGGGCTCCTACAATGAGCAGTTCTTC	CASSLGGGSYNEQFF
.	TRBV6-1	TRBD2	15	TRBJ2-5	TGTGCCAGCAGCGGGACTAGTCGCACCCAAGAGACCCAGTACTTC	CASSGTSRTQETQYF
.	TRBV5-4	.	14	TRBJ2-4	TGTGCCAGCAGCTTGGATTCGGGTGTGGGCATTCAGTACTTC	CASSLDSGVGIQYF
.	TRBV7-2	TRBD2	19	TRBJ2-7	TGTGCCAGCAGCTTAGAAGCCCCGGGACTAGCGGGGGGTACCTACGAGCAGTACTTC	CASSLEAPGLAGGTYEQYF
.	TRBV5-1	TRBD2	16	TRBJ2-2	TGCGCCAGCAGCTTGGCCGGACTAGCGGGAGCCGGGGAGCTGTTTTTT	CASSLAGLAGAGELFF
.	TRBV2	TRBD2	17	TRBJ2-1	TGTGCCAGCAGTGAACGTGGGGTGGGACTAGCGAACAATGAGCAGTTCTTC	CASSERGVGLANNEQFF
once	TRBV7-2	.	13	TRBJ2-1	TGTGCCAGCAGCGGAGCTCCCGGCAATGAGCAGTTCTTC	CASSGAPGNEQFF
.	TRBV6-6	.	12	TRBJ2-7	TGTGCCAGCTCTGGCCCTCCCCTGCCGCAGTACTTC	CASSGPPLPQYF
.	TRBV10-2	.	13	TRBJ1-5	TGCGCCAGCAGCGTCGGGACCGGTCAGCCCCAGCATTTT	CASSVGTGQPQHF
.	TRBV5-1	.	14	TRBJ2-7	TGCGCCAGCAGCTTAAGCGGGTCTCCTAACGAGCAGTACTTC	CASSLSGSPNEQYF
.	TRBV6-6	TRBD1	13	TRBJ1-1	TGTGCCAGCAGATCAACAGGGGGCACTGAAGCTTTCTTT	CASRSTGGTEAFF
.	TRBV5-1	TRBD1	15	TRBJ1-4	TGCGCCAGCAGCCGGGACAGGGGGTTGGATGAAAAACTGTTTTTT	CASSRDRGLDEKLFF
.	TRBV18	.	14	TRBJ2-7	TGTGCCAGCTCACCTGTTACAGGGTCCCACGAGCAGTACTTC	CASSPVTGSHEQYF
once	TRBV6-5	.	13	TRBJ2-5	TGTGCCAGCAGTTACCTAGGGAAAGAGACCCAGTACTTC	CASSYLGKETQYF
.	TRBV6-6	TRBD1	14	TRBJ1-6	TGTGCCAGCAGCCAACGACAGGGGAAATCACCCCTCCACTTT	CASSQRQGKSPLHF
.	TRBV7-2	.	12	TRBJ2-7	TGTGCCAGCAGCTTTAGCTCCTACGAGCAGTACTTC	CASSFSSYEQYF
.	TRBV14	.	17	TRBJ2-3	TGTGCCAGCAGCCAAGGCGGGTGGGGCCCGAACACAGATACGCAGTATTTT	CASSQGGWGPNTDTQYF